This TCR beta chain stems from a study of beta chain features in type 1 diabetes. Germline assignment: CDR1 KGHSH and CDR2 LQKENI. The CDR3 is made up of 19 amino acids. V gave up 3 bases and J gave up 0 bases; unmatched junction bases: 8. Sorting with CD45RO/CCR7/CD25/CD127/CD95/CD27 yielded naive, central memory, regulatory and stem-like memory CD4+ cells. Sequencing targeted expressed TCRB transcripts, as all isolated RNA had been reverse transcribed. Here immunoSEQ multiplex PCR was the method, and the copy in TCRdb shows in-frame clones only, minus some. The data contain about 620,000 clones, less than 20% of them singletons.

The sequenced material came from naive CD4+ T cells from blood. This TCR was sampled from a man younger than 30 in good health. The V call is TRBV18, the J call TRBJ2-1, with 13 positions matching TRBD2. CDR3 loop: CASSPTGTSGASSYNEQFF. CDR3 DNA sequence: TGTGCCAGCTCACCCACCGGGACTAGCGGGGCCAGCTCCTACAATGAGCAGTTCTTC. Supplemented by reference TRBV18 and TRBJ2-1, the full variable domain reads NAGVMQNPRHLVRRRGQEARLRCSPMKGHSHVYWYRQLPEEGLKFMVYLQKENIIDESGMPKERFSAEFPKEGPSILRIQQVVRGDSAAYFCASSPTGTSGASSYNEQFFGPGTRLTVL.